A single sample gave rise to the 15 T cell receptor beta chains below, sequenced in a study of vaccination and CD4 T cells after COVID-19. Specified treatment: roughly 10-day PBMC culture with coronavirus spike peptide pools or control peptides (ViraFEST assay). Ahead of the COVID-19 pandemic (2011-2018), the CD4+ T cells of the unexposed donor were collected. These receptors' antigens are unknown. Sequenced with the Oncomine TCR Beta short-read assay was DNA taken from cultured CD4+ T cells. DNA came from CD4+ T cells after culture. TCRdb reanalysed the PCR reads using MiXCR and keeps one entry per CDR3 protein. The sample consists of about 11,000 distinct CDR3 sequences, approximately 29% of them appearing once. The sequenced material came from CD4+ T cells from blood, cultured in vitro. These receptor sequences come from a human donor in good health.

In this sample, this clonotype turned up a few times. The genes are TRBV7-2 and TRBJ2-3, with 7 bases that match TRBD2. V was clipped by 1 base and J by 4 bases; unmatched bases: 8. CDR3 length: 16 residues. CDR1 is SGHTA, CDR2 FQGNSA, per germline. CDR3: CASSLDLGRGPDTQYF. The DNA for the CDR3 is TGTGCCAGCAGCTTAGATTTAGGGAGGGGCCCAGATACGCAGTATTTT.

The rearrangement links TRBV7-2 to TRBJ2-2, with 7 bases identical to TRBD2. The CDR3 runs to 16 residues. The V segment lost 4 bases and the J segment 4 bases; nucleotides outside the gene matches: 9. Germline assignment: CDR1 SGHTA and CDR2 FQGNSA. CDR3 in amino acids: CASSSPAGVGTGELFF. The CDR3 region has the DNA TGTGCCAGCAGCTCCCCCGCGGGAGTTGGCACCGGGGAGCTGTTTTTT.

Only a few counts were recorded for this clonotype. The chain joins TRBV6-1 to TRBJ2-7; 7 bases line up with TRBD2. The CDR3 sequence is 14 residues long. The germline V gene encodes CDR1 MNHNS and CDR2 SASEGT. V lost 6 bases, J lost 6 bases, and 11 bases stayed unmatched. CDR3 region: CASRSLGGSTEQYF. The CDR3 coding sequence is TGTGCCAGCAGAAGCCTCGGCGGGAGTACCGAGCAGTACTTC.

The chain recombines TRBV7-2 with TRBJ1-2; D is possibly TRBD1 (5 bases). Between the trimmed V and J ends, which lost 6 bases and 8 bases, there was a span of 13 bases. CDR3 length: 12 residues. From germline, CDR1 is SGHTA and CDR2 FQGNSA. CDR3 in amino acids: CASRPSGDGYTF. The DNA of the CDR3 is TGTGCCAGCAGGCCATCTGGGGACGGCTACACCTTC. The full variable domain, rest sourced from reference TRBV7-2 and TRBJ1-2, is GAGVSQSPSNKVTEKGKDVELRCDPISGHTALYWYRQSLGQGLEFLIYFQGNSAPDKSGLPSDRFSAERTGGSVSTLTIQRTQQEDSAVYLCASRPSGDGYTFGSGTRLTVV.

The chain joins TRBV28 to TRBJ2-3; D is undetermined. Germline V gene lookup returns CDR1 MDHEN and CDR2 SYDVKM. This CDR3 has 14 residues. V was clipped by 4 bases and J by 1 base, with 9 bases between them. CDR3 bases: TGTGCCAGCAGTTCGGCCCTCGGCACAGATACGCAGTATTTT. Its translation: CASSSALGTDTQYF.

The chain has TRBV12-3 or TRBV12-4 and TRBJ2-7; 8 nucleotides line up with TRBD2. This CDR3 spans 14 amino acids. J gave up 3 bases and V 6 bases, and 7 bases lay outside the gene matches. Written as DNA, the CDR3 is TGTGCCAGCAGCTCGCGACGGGAGGGCTACGAGCAGTACTTC. Translating it yields CASSSRREGYEQYF.

This clonotype was counted a few times. V is TRBV28 and J is TRBJ2-3; 8 bases fit TRBD2. Germline V gene lookup returns CDR1 MDHEN and CDR2 SYDVKM. The CDR3 is made up of 14 amino acids. With V trimmed by 7 bases and J by 2 bases, 5 bases remained unmatched. The CDR3 DNA reads as TGTGCCAGCAAGCCGACTAGCGCCACAGATACGCAGTATTTT. Residues: CASKPTSATDTQYF. Using reference TRBV28 and TRBJ2-3 for the parts outside the CDR3, the full variable domain is DVKVTQSSRYLVKRTGEKVFLECVQDMDHENMFWYRQDPGLGLRLIYFSYDVKMKEKGDIPEGYSVSREKKERFSLILESASTNQTSMYLCASKPTSATDTQYFGPGTRLTVL.

The chain is built from TRBV20-1 and TRBJ2-4; TRBD1 matches at 9 bases. Germline V gene data show CDR1 as DFQATT and CDR2 as SNEGSKA (reference sequence). The V gene end was trimmed by 0 bases and the J gene end by 9 bases; junction bases not matched to a gene: 12. The CDR3 has 16 residues. CDR3 nucleotide sequence: TGCAGTGCTAGAGATAGTACCGGGACAGGGTTCGGCATTCAGTACTTC. It codes for CSARDSTGTGFGIQYF.

This clonotype is medium-sized. The chain uses TRBV14 and TRBJ1-1; D uncertain. The germline V and J ends were trimmed by 2 bases and 11 bases, with 15 bases remaining between them. The length of the CDR3 is 13 residues. Per germline, CDR1 SGHDN and CDR2 FVKESK. This CDR3 is CASSQIVTGGAFF. CDR3 DNA: TGTGCCAGCAGCCAAATTGTGACGGGAGGTGCTTTCTTT.

This clonotype appeared a few times. This chain uses TRBV14 with TRBJ1-1, with D possibly being TRBD1 (5 bases). The CDR3 consists of 13 residues. Per the germline V gene, CDR1 is SGHDN and CDR2 is FVKESK. Trimming shortened V by 4 bases and J by 1 base, and 7 bases separated the two germline ends. The CDR3 bases are TGTGCCAGCAGCCCGACAGCGAACACTGAAGCTTTCTTT. It encodes CASSPTANTEAFF.

CDR3 nucleotide sequence: TGTGCCACCAGTGAGAGACTAGCGGGAGTAGGTGATACGCAGTATTTT. Protein sequence: CATSERLAGVGDTQYF. The rearrangement uses TRBV24-1 and TRBJ2-3; 12 bases fit TRBD2. This CDR3 is 16 amino acids long. Losses at the gene ends were 4 bases for V and 6 bases for J; bases not matched to a gene: 7. Germline CDR1 reads KGHDR; CDR2 reads SFDVKD.

The chain has TRBV5-1 and TRBJ2-1; 12 nucleotides line up with TRBD2. In germline, CDR1 is SGHRS, CDR2 YFSETQ. The J segment lost 6 bases and the V segment lost 0 bases, leaving 4 bases of the junction unmatched. The CDR3 contains 16 residues. The CDR3 loop is CASSLAWTSGVNEQFF. The CDR3 DNA is TGCGCCAGCAGCTTGGCCTGGACTAGCGGGGTCAATGAGCAGTTCTTC.

The chain couples TRBV20-1 to TRBJ2-1; D is uncertain. This CDR3 is 13 amino acids long. V shed 0 bases and J shed 3 bases, with 6 bases lying between them. From germline, CDR1 is DFQATT and CDR2 SNEGSKA (reference sequence). The chain's CDR3 is CSAREDHYNEQFF. The CDR3 DNA follows: TGCAGTGCTAGAGAGGACCACTACAATGAGCAGTTCTTC.

This clonotype has a handful of counts. This rearrangement joins TRBV6-1 to TRBJ1-5, with D uncertain. V lost 5 bases, J lost 6 bases, and 11 bases lay in between. The CDR3 contains 13 residues. CDR1 and CDR2 from the germline V gene are MNHNS and SASEGT. CDR3 in amino acids: CASSRESGQPQHF. DNA of the CDR3: TGTGCCAGCAGTCGAGAGTCAGGTCAGCCCCAGCATTTT.

The genes are TRBV28 and TRBJ2-7; TRBD2 matches at 8 bases. The ends lost 11 bases at V and 7 bases at J; junction bases unmatched: 10. From germline, CDR1 is MDHEN and CDR2 SYDVKM. CDR3 size: 12 residues. The CDR3 DNA follows: TGTGCCGCTTCGGGGGGGCCGGGGGAGCAGTACTTC. Amino acid sequence: CAASGGPGEQYF. The entire variable domain, with the rest obtained from reference TRBV28 and TRBJ2-7, is as follows: DVKVTQSSRYLVKRTGEKVFLECVQDMDHENMFWYRQDPGLGLRLIYFSYDVKMKEKGDIPEGYSVSREKKERFSLILESASTNQTSMYLCAASGGPGEQYFGPGTRLTVT.